The next 4 T cell receptor beta chains were all read from a single sample in a study of blood T cells in healthy people across ages. The second PCR ran roughly 6 to 11 cycles with a sample-barcoded 5' primer and J-beta primers. TCRdb reprocessed the 5' RACE reads with MiXCR, giving one entry per CDR3 protein. The sample contains around 1,100,000 distinct CDR3 sequences, roughly two fifths of which appear only once. The sample consisted of blood. The receptors originated from a man younger than 35 in good health.

This clonotype turned up a few times. The chain is built from TRBV14 and TRBJ1-2; D unresolved. Germline V gives CDR1 SGHDN, CDR2 FVKESK. This CDR3 contains 12 residues. The V gene lost 2 bases and the J gene lost 1 base, with 2 bases spanning the gap. Written as DNA, the CDR3 is TGTGCCAGCAGCCAAATTAACTATGGCTACACCTTC. Translation gives CASSQINYGYTF.

The chain employs TRBV5-1 and TRBJ1-1, with TRBD1 as a possible D gene (5 bases). Germline assignment: CDR1 SGHRS and CDR2 YFSETQ. The CDR3 contains 16 residues. Trimming took off 6 bases at V and 0 bases at J, with 18 bases between the two ends. The CDR3 region has the DNA TGCGCCAGCAACAGTGCGGGGGAATTGGTGAACACTGAAGCTTTCTTT. Translated: CASNSAGELVNTEAFF.

The table lists this clonotype with a few counts. The J gene is TRBJ2-1, the V gene TRBV7-2; tentatively, D is TRBD2 (6 bases). Gene TRBJ2-7 matches the end of the DNA better, so the J call may be wrong. Germline CDR1 reads SGHTA; CDR2 reads FQGNSA. The CDR3 consists of 14 residues. CDR3 DNA sequence: TGTGCCAGCACCCGGGGGAGCTCCTACAATGAGCAGTACTTC. Amino acids: CASTRGSSYNEQYF.

This clonotype showed up just a few times. This chain links TRBV5-1 with TRBJ2-5; TRBD1 is a possible D gene (5 bases). V lost 0 bases to trimming and J lost 2 bases, with 17 bases between them. Germline V gene sequence: CDR1 SGHRS, CDR2 YFSETQ. CDR3 length: 17 amino acids. In DNA form, the CDR3 reads TGCGCCAGCAGCTTGGGGGCCTCGGACATCTTTCAAGAGACCCAGTACTTC. This encodes CASSLGASDIFQETQYF.